This passage covers 21 T cell receptor beta chains from one sample sequenced in a study of PD-1 blockade in classical Hodgkin lymphoma. Some clones are missing from TCRdb's copy, which holds only in-frame ones; the method was immunoSEQ multiplex PCR. The table includes 20,000 to 25,000 clones, roughly 94% detected once. The time point denotes: newly diagnosed, previously untreated cHL patient sample. Sequencing was done on a sample of peripheral blood mononuclear cells (PBMCs). These receptors all stem from a human donor with classical Hodgkin lymphoma.

V and J are TRBV7-9 and TRBJ2-2; the match to TRBD2 covers 7 bases. This CDR3 spans 13 amino acids. Per the germline V gene, CDR1 is SEHNR and CDR2 is FQNEAQ (reference sequence). With V trimmed by 1 base and J by 8 bases, 1 base remained unmatched. CDR3 residues: CASSLGDYGELFF. As DNA, the CDR3 is TGTGCCAGCAGCTTAGGGGACTATGGGGAGCTGTTTTTT.

V is TRBV9 and J is TRBJ1-1; D is possibly TRBD1 (6 bases). V shed 0 bases and J shed 5 bases, with 14 bases lying between them. Germline assignment: CDR1 SGDLS and CDR2 YYNGEE. The CDR3 length is 15 residues. CDR3 bases: TGTGCCAGCAGCGTAGTGTGGGGGCCGAGGACTGAAGCTTTCTTT. Protein sequence: CASSVVWGPRTEAFF.

The rearrangement links TRBV21-1 to TRBJ1-2. TRBV21-1 is a recognized pseudogene. This CDR3 contains 14 residues. CDR3 residues: CASSKVVSNYGYTF. In DNA, the CDR3 is TGTGCCAGCAGCAAAGTAGTGTCCAACTATGGCTACACCTTC.

This chain joins TRBV7-2 and TRBJ2-3; the D gene is possibly TRBD1 (6 bases). The germline V and J ends were trimmed by 4 bases and 0 bases, with 11 bases remaining between them. The CDR3 runs to 15 residues. Germline V lookup: CDR1 SGHTA, CDR2 FQGNSA. In DNA, the CDR3 is TGTGCCAGCAGCTGGCTGGGGGCTAGCACAGATACGCAGTATTTT. Translation: CASSWLGASTDTQYF.

The chain has TRBV5-1 and TRBJ1-1, with D possibly TRBD1 on 5 matching bases. V was trimmed by 0 bases and J by 6 bases, leaving 15 bases between them. This CDR3 is 15 amino acids long. Germline V gene data show CDR1 as SGHRS and CDR2 as YFSETQ. CDR3 region: CASSLAPQVSSEAFF. CDR3 coding DNA: TGCGCCAGCAGCTTGGCTCCACAGGTGAGCTCTGAAGCTTTCTTT.

The chain joins TRBV11-2 to TRBJ2-1; D gene ambiguous. CDR3 length: 12 residues. The V and J ends lost 8 bases and 0 bases respectively, with 5 bases between them. Germline CDR1 reads SGHAT; CDR2 reads FQNNGV. The DNA of the CDR3 is TGTGCCAGCGACCACTCCTACAATGAGCAGTTCTTC. Its translation: CASDHSYNEQFF.

The chain joins TRBV11-2 to TRBJ2-7; D remains ambiguous. CDR3 length: 13 residues. Trimming shortened V by 4 bases and J by 4 bases, and 11 bases separated the two germline ends. CDR1 is SGHAT, CDR2 FQNNGV, per germline. The CDR3, as DNA: TGTGCCAGCAGCTCCTCCAGAGCGTACGAGCAGTACTTC. Its translation: CASSSSRAYEQYF.

This clone was observed a single time. J is TRBJ1-2 and V is TRBV5-1; TRBD1 might be the D (6 bases). V was pared by 4 bases and J by 0 bases, with 13 bases between. This CDR3 is 15 amino acids long. The germline V gene has CDR1 SGHRS and CDR2 YFSETQ. CDR3 DNA: TGCGCCAGCAGCCCCGAGGGGGACACTAACTATGGCTACACCTTC. Residues: CASSPEGDTNYGYTF.

This clone was seen once. The V call is TRBV6-5, the J call TRBJ1-2; the D is unclear. V lost 3 bases and J lost 4, with 12 bases in between. From germline, CDR1 is MNHEY and CDR2 SVGAGI. The CDR3 length is 14 residues. The CDR3 loop is CASSYLGQRYGYTF. DNA for the CDR3: TGTGCCAGCAGTTATTTGGGCCAGCGCTATGGCTACACCTTC.

The J gene is TRBJ2-7, the V gene TRBV21-1; the listed D gene, TRBD1, was not tested against the DNA. TRBV21-1 is given as a pseudogene. The CDR3 extends over 15 amino acids. The CDR3 DNA reads as TGTGCCAGCAGCAAATTATGGAGGGGGCCCTACGAGCAGTACTTC. This translates into CASSKLWRGPYEQYF.

This sequence joins TRBV4-1 and TRBJ2-1; the D is unclear. Trimming shortened V by 7 bases and J by 3 bases, and 7 bases separated the two germline ends. Germline values: CDR1 MGHRA, CDR2 YSYEKL. CDR3 length: 12 residues. The CDR3 spells CASTDFYNEQFF. CDR3 DNA: TGCGCCAGCACAGATTTCTACAATGAGCAGTTCTTC.

This sequence joins TRBV18 and TRBJ2-7, with 10 bases identical to TRBD2. This CDR3 is 14 amino acids long. With 1 base clipped from V and 6 bases from J, the junction kept 3 bases outside the gene matches. Germline-derived CDR1 and CDR2 are KGHSH and LQKENI. CDR3 region: CASSPLGTSVEQYF. CDR3 DNA sequence: TGTGCCAGCTCACCACTAGGGACTAGCGTCGAGCAGTACTTC.

This clone was seen more than once but under ten times. V gene TRBV27 combines with J gene TRBJ1-5; 9 nucleotides match TRBD1. The CDR3 is 14 residues long. CDR1 and CDR2 from the germline V gene are MNHEY and SMNVEV (reference sequence). Unmatched junction bases numbered 1, after V lost 2 bases and J lost 5 bases. The CDR3 DNA reads as TGTGCCAGCAGTTTACGGGACAGGGATCAGCCCCAGCATTTT. This codes for CASSLRDRDQPQHF.

The chain is built from TRBV7-3 and TRBJ1-6; D unresolved. Trimming removed 5 bases at V and 5 bases at J, with 16 bases between. CDR3 length equals 16 residues. Germline V gene sequence: CDR1 SGHTA, CDR2 FQGTGA. The chain's CDR3 is CASSPFARQNNSPLHF. The DNA of the CDR3 is TGTGCCAGCAGCCCCTTCGCGAGGCAAAATAATTCACCCCTCCACTTT.

J is TRBJ2-1 and V is TRBV14; 12 nucleotides align to TRBD2. Germline V gives CDR1 SGHDN, CDR2 FVKESK. CDR3 length equals 19 residues. V shed 4 bases and J 5 bases; nucleotides not matched to a gene: 15. The DNA for the CDR3 is TGTGCCAGCAGCCCATCTTGGGCTAGCGGGGGGGCCGGGGACAATGAGCAGTTCTTC. It is translated as CASSPSWASGGAGDNEQFF.

This clone was found a few times. J is TRBJ2-7 and V is TRBV9; D remains unclear. Germline assignment: CDR1 SGDLS and CDR2 YYNGEE. V was clipped by 1 base and J by 7 bases, with 6 bases between them. This CDR3 is 11 amino acids long. The CDR3, as DNA: TGTGCCAGCAGCGTACACAATGAGCAGTACTTC. The encoded protein is CASSVHNEQYF.

This chain connects TRBV4-3 to TRBJ2-3; 7 nucleotides line up with TRBD1. The CDR3 has 17 residues. The V segment lost 0 bases and the J segment 6 bases; nucleotides outside the gene matches: 12. Germline V gene data show CDR1 as LGHNA and CDR2 as YSLEER. The CDR3 DNA reads TGCGCCAGCAGCCAAGAACGGGTGACAGGGTCAGGGGATACGCAGTATTTT. This sequence encodes CASSQERVTGSGDTQYF.

This chain joins TRBV9 and TRBJ2-6; TRBD1 matches at 7 bases. The ends lost 3 bases at V and 0 bases at J; junction bases unmatched: 6. Germline assignment: CDR1 SGDLS and CDR2 YYNGEE. The CDR3 has 17 amino acids. CDR3 sequence (DNA): TGTGCCAGCAGCGGAGGGGGCGGCACCTCTGGGGCCAACGTCCTGACTTTC. This encodes CASSGGGGTSGANVLTF.

V gene TRBV7-2 combines with J gene TRBJ1-6; D is possibly TRBD1 (6 bases). This CDR3 spans 16 amino acids. V lost 5 bases, J lost 7 bases, and 18 bases lay in between. CDR1 and CDR2 (germline): SGHTA, FQGNSA. The CDR3 is CASSLVLRTVNSPLHF. CDR3 nucleotide sequence: TGTGCCAGCAGCCTCGTTTTGCGGACAGTGAATTCACCCCTCCACTTT. Based on the CDR3 plus reference TRBV7-2 and TRBJ1-6, the full variable domain is GAGVSQSPSNKVTEKGKDVELRCDPISGHTALYWYRQSLGQGLEFLIYFQGNSAPDKSGLPSDRFSAERTGGSVSTLTIQRTQQEDSAVYLCASSLVLRTVNSPLHFGNGTRLTVT.

The chain joins TRBV6-5 to TRBJ2-5; D perhaps matches TRBD2 (6 bases). CDR1 and CDR2 (germline): MNHEY, SVGAGI. The germline V and J ends were trimmed by 2 bases and 5 bases, with 15 bases remaining between them. CDR3 length: 15 amino acids. The CDR3 sequence: CASSYSPGGRETQYF. The CDR3 DNA reads as TGTGCCAGCAGTTACAGTCCCGGAGGGAGGGAGACCCAGTACTTC.

This rearrangement joins TRBV19 to TRBJ2-2, with unresolved D. CDR1 and CDR2 (germline): LNHDA, SQIVND (reference sequence). This CDR3 has 16 residues. Trimming shortened V by 3 bases and J by 0 bases, and 11 bases separated the two germline ends. The CDR3 DNA sequence: TGTGCCAGTAGTATCGGCTGGTGGGCGAACACCGGGGAGCTGTTTTTT. Its translation is CASSIGWWANTGELFF.